Sequencing of this T cell receptor beta chain was carried out in a study of shared clonotypes between healthy human individuals. Findings and limits, study-wide: Estimated richness was generally greater in naive than memory subsets.

Trimming removed 8 bases from V and 4 bases from J, with 12 bases in between. CDR3 length: 12 residues. CDR1 is MNHNY and CDR2 is SVGAGI in the germline V gene (reference sequence). The sample holds one count of this clone. The antigen remains undetermined. Generated by immunoSEQ multiplex PCR, the TCRdb table keeps only in-frame clones and is missing some. The repertoire consists of about 680,000 clones, with about 90% occurring once and the leading ten covering approximately 24%. It was CD45RO-negative cells, positively selected for CCR7, that made up naive CD8 cells, with terminally differentiated effector memory CD45RA+ cells excluded.

The chain combines TRBV6-6 with TRBJ2-7; D unresolved. This clonotype was obtained from a man aged 30 to 45 in good health. Material for sequencing was naive CD8+ T cells sorted from blood. The CDR3 coding sequence is TGTGCCAGCGGAACTCTAAAATACGAGCAGTACTTC. This translates into CASGTLKYEQYF.